The 25 T cell receptor beta chains below all came from one sample that was sequenced in a study of glioma-infiltrating T cells. TCR alpha and beta CDR3 regions were amplified from RNA using iRepertoire nested multiplex PCR. TCRdb reprocessed the multiplex PCR reads with MiXCR, giving one entry per CDR3 protein. The sample lists a few hundred thousand distinct CDR3 sequences; 41% were seen once. Material for sequencing was glioma tissue, nonneoplastic brain tissue, or PBMCs (not recorded which). The origin of the receptors is a human donor with low-grade glioma or glioblastoma, undergoing nonglioma brain surgery, or in good health (not recorded which).

Points on this clonotype: An end of the junction differs from the germline gene, which may be a read error. The chain recombines TRBV20-1 with TRBJ2-7; 14 nucleotides align to TRBD2. CDR1 and CDR2 from the germline V gene are DFQATT and SNEGSKA (reference sequence). The CDR3 sequence is 15 residues long. The CDR3 nucleotides read TGCAGTGCTCCTGGGACTAGCGGGAGCTCCTGCGAGCAGTACTTC. Translation gives CSAPGTSGSSCEQYF.

This clonotype has a handful of counts. This CDR3 is CASSVSPRRKNEQFF. The DNA for the CDR3 is TGTGCCAGCAGCGTAAGCCCCCGCCGAAAGAATGAGCAGTTCTTC. The rearrangement links TRBV9 to TRBJ2-1; D ambiguous. With 1 base removed from V and 7 bases from J, the gap between germline ends came to 15 bases. CDR1 and CDR2 from the germline V gene are SGDLS and YYNGEE. This CDR3 comprises 15 residues.

V gene TRBV20-1 combines with J gene TRBJ2-7; 11 positions agree with TRBD2. J gave up 5 bases and V 5 bases, and 11 bases lay outside the gene matches. The CDR3 has 15 amino acids. CDR1 and CDR2 (germline): DFQATT, SNEGSKA (reference sequence). CDR3 in amino acids: CSAWGLADPRNEQYF. CDR3 coding DNA: TGCAGTGCTTGGGGACTAGCGGACCCCAGGAACGAGCAGTACTTC.

On this clonotype: The conserved final phenylalanine or tryptophan is absent from the CDR3, which likely points to a read error. The V and J genes are TRBV7-2 and TRBJ1-4; no clear D gene. CDR3 length equals 11 residues. Germline CDR1 is SGHTA and CDR2 is FQGNSA. Trimming left V 8 bases short and J 6 bases short, with 7 bases between. CDR3 sequence reads: CASARYEKLFL. The CDR3 DNA is TGTGCCAGCGCCAGATATGAAAAACTGTTTCTT.

This clonotype has a count of ten or more. The chain joins TRBV20-1 to TRBJ1-1; D is possibly TRBD1 (6 bases). V lost 4 bases, J lost 3 bases, and 9 bases lay in between. The germline gives CDR1 DFQATT, CDR2 SNEGSKA (reference sequence). There are 12 residues in the CDR3. The CDR3 nucleotides are TGCAGTGCTAACAGGGTGGACACTGAAGCTTTCTTT. It encodes CSANRVDTEAFF.

This clonotype was detected only once. This may arise from a read error, as a much more abundant clone is one base away. Here the CDR3 omits its conserved ending phenylalanine or tryptophan, so a read error is the likely source. The chain combines TRBV4-1 with TRBJ1-1, with no clear D. This CDR3 spans 14 amino acids. Trimming left V 4 bases short and J 3 bases short, with 12 bases between. CDR1 and CDR2 (germline): MGHRA, YSYEKL. DNA for the CDR3: TGCGCCAGCAGCCTCGAACCTGGGGACACTGAAGCTTTCCTT. Translated: CASSLEPGDTEAFL.

The chain carries TRBV5-4 and TRBJ1-4; 9 bases line up with TRBD1. Germline lookup yields CDR1 SGHNT and CDR2 YYREEE (reference sequence). V lost 4 bases to trimming and J lost 8 bases; unmatched junction nucleotides: 6. The CDR3 contains 14 residues. CDR3 DNA: TGTGCCAGCAGCCCCGGGACAGGGAACGAAAAACTGTTTTTT. Encoded protein: CASSPGTGNEKLFF.

Regarding this clonotype: One end of the junction is discordant with germline, which a read error may explain. This chain uses TRBV6-9 with TRBJ1-1; 7 positions match TRBD1. Germline CDR1 reads MNHGY; CDR2 reads SVAAGI. The CDR3 sequence is 13 residues long. The CDR3 loop reads CASSYGTDLQAFF. CDR3 nucleotides: TGTGCTAGCAGTTACGGGACAGACCTTCAAGCTTTCTTT.

The rearrangement uses TRBV11-1 and TRBJ2-3; TRBD2 matches at 9 bases. This CDR3 has 16 amino acids. Germline V CDR1 and CDR2: SGHAT, FQDESV (reference sequence). With 4 bases clipped from V and 3 bases from J, the junction kept 8 bases outside the gene matches. In nucleotides, the CDR3 is TGTGCCAGCAGCTCCTATGCGGGAGGGAGGACAGATACGCAGTATTTT. Its translation is CASSSYAGGRTDTQYF.

With respect to this clonotype: Relative to the germline gene, one junction end is altered; a read error may explain this. J is TRBJ1-1 and V is TRBV7-2, with a tentative D call TRBD1 (5 bases). There are 14 residues in the CDR3. Germline lookup yields CDR1 SGHTA and CDR2 FQGNSA. CDR3 sequence reads: CASSQAGGRGKAFF. CDR3 DNA: TGCGCCAGCAGCCAAGCGGGAGGGAGGGGTAAAGCTTTCTTT.

The chain couples TRBV7-9 to TRBJ1-5, with no clear D. Looked up from germline, CDR1 is SEHNR and CDR2 is FQNEAQ (reference sequence). V was cut by 2 bases and J by 1 base, with 9 bases left in between. This CDR3 comprises 15 residues. The chain's CDR3 is CASSLSGRSNQPQHF. For the CDR3, the DNA is TGTGCCAGCAGCTTAAGCGGAAGGAGCAATCAGCCCCAGCATTTT.

This rearrangement joins TRBV19 to TRBJ1-2; the D is unclear. The CDR3 totals 14 residues. The germline CDR1 and CDR2 sequences are LNHDA and SQIVND (reference sequence). The V and J ends lost 4 bases and 3 bases respectively, with 12 bases between them. The CDR3 DNA reads TGTGCCAGTAGTACAATGAGACCATACTATGGCTACACCTTC. Translation gives CASSTMRPYYGYTF.

As regards this clonotype: This may arise from a read error, as a much more abundant clone is one base away. It is likely a read error, because the conserved phenylalanine at the end of the CDR3 is missing. This sequence joins TRBV4-1 and TRBJ1-1; D is unclear. In germline, CDR1 is MGHRA, CDR2 YSYEKL. Trimming pared 0 bases from V and 1 base from J, leaving 12 bases between. The CDR3 consists of 16 residues. CDR3 in amino acids: CASSQEQVGPNTEAFS. The CDR3 DNA follows: TGCGCCAGCAGCCAAGAGCAGGTGGGCCCGAACACTGAAGCTTTCTCT.

This clonotype has at least ten counts. V gene TRBV20-1 combines with J gene TRBJ1-1; maybe TRBD1 (5 bases). There are 12 residues in the CDR3. Germline assignment: CDR1 DFQATT and CDR2 SNEGSKA (reference sequence). Trimming pared 5 bases from V and 1 base from J, leaving 8 bases between. This chain's CDR3 is CSAYDRNTEAFF. For the CDR3, the DNA is TGCAGTGCTTACGACAGGAACACTGAAGCTTTCTTT.

This clonotype was observed a single time. The gene calls are TRBV4-3 and TRBJ1-5, with D possibly TRBD1 on 5 matching bases. V shed 1 base and J shed 1 base, with 11 bases lying between them. Germline lookup yields CDR1 LGHNA and CDR2 YSLEER. The CDR3 is made up of 16 amino acids. The CDR3 DNA sequence: TGCGCCAGCAGCCAAGTTGGAGGGGAGAGCAATCAGCCCCAGCATTTT. Residues: CASSQVGGESNQPQHF.

Turning to this clonotype: At one boundary the junction diverges from the germline segment, which might be a read error. CDR3 sequence: CSARRQGPDTEASF. CDR3 in DNA: TGCAGTGCTCGACGACAGGGGCCTGACACTGAAGCTTCCTTT. The chain couples TRBV20-1 to TRBJ1-1; TRBD1 matches at 8 bases. Germline loops: CDR1 DFQATT, CDR2 SNEGSKA (reference sequence). The CDR3 consists of 14 residues.

In the case of this clonotype: Its ends do not fully match the called genes, so a read error is possible. The chain uses TRBV6-2 or TRBV6-3 and TRBJ2-1; TRBD1 matches at 10 bases. Germline V lookup: CDR1 MNHEY, CDR2 SVGEGT. This CDR3 contains 15 residues. CDR3 protein: CASSPGTGVYNEQSF. The CDR3 coding sequence is TGTGCCAGCAGTCCCGGGACAGGGGTCTACAATGAGCAGTCCTTC.

This clonotype was seen repeatedly, ten times or more. The chain uses TRBV6-1 and TRBJ2-7, with D perhaps matching TRBD1 (6 bases). Trimming removed 7 bases at V and 7 bases at J, with 17 bases between. Germline loops: CDR1 MNHNS, CDR2 SASEGT. The length of the CDR3 is 13 residues. The CDR3 here is CASKLDSFGEQYF. CDR3 coding DNA: TGTGCCAGCAAGCTGGACAGCTTTGGGGAGCAGTACTTC.

The chain links TRBV20-1 to TRBJ2-7; 13 bases are a match to TRBD2. The CDR3 loop spans 13 amino acids. Unmatched junction bases numbered 4, after V lost 7 bases and J lost 4 bases. Germline assignment: CDR1 DFQATT and CDR2 SNEGSKA (reference sequence). The CDR3 loop reads CSVRTSGRYEQYF. CDR3 nucleotides: TGCAGTGTTCGGACTAGCGGGAGATACGAGCAGTACTTC.

Worth noting for this clonotype: A much larger clone is a single base away; this may be a read error. The chain employs TRBV20-1 and TRBJ2-1, with 11 bases aligning to TRBD2. V lost 8 bases and J lost 7; bases outside the gene matches: 16. This CDR3 spans 16 amino acids. Per the germline V gene, CDR1 is DFQATT and CDR2 is SNEGSKA (reference sequence). The CDR3 region is CSTPRSLAGVRNEQFF. The CDR3 nucleotides are TGCAGTACTCCGCGCTCACTAGCGGGAGTGCGGAATGAGCAGTTCTTC.

This clonotype was detected ten times or more. The chain has TRBV27 and TRBJ2-1, with 7 bases fitting TRBD1. The germline V gene has CDR1 MNHEY and CDR2 SMNVEV (reference sequence). The CDR3 loop spans 16 amino acids. Trimming removed 1 base from V and 3 bases from J; junction bases left unmatched: 6. The CDR3 protein is CASSLLGRTGYNEQFF. For the CDR3, the DNA is TGTGCCAGCAGTTTATTGGGCCGGACAGGCTACAATGAGCAGTTCTTC.

The chain combines TRBV7-2 with TRBJ2-7; 12 positions match TRBD2. CDR1 and CDR2 from the germline V gene are SGHTA and FQGNSA. CDR3 length: 16 residues. V gave up 0 bases and J gave up 3 bases; unmatched junction bases: 3. The CDR3 DNA is TGTGCCAGCAGCTTAGCGGCACTAGCGGGAGGCTACGAGCAGTACTTC. This sequence encodes CASSLAALAGGYEQYF.

This clonotype was seen at least ten times. This rearrangement joins TRBV10-3 to TRBJ1-2, with D unclear. Germline assignment: CDR1 ENHRY and CDR2 SYGVKD. CDR3 length: 14 residues. The V end lost 0 bases, the J end lost 0 bases, and 5 bases lay between the germline ends. This CDR3 reads CAISESLANYGYTF. The CDR3 DNA follows: TGTGCCATCAGTGAGTCATTGGCTAACTATGGCTACACCTTC.

The V and J genes are TRBV7-6 and TRBJ2-2; 11 nucleotides line up with TRBD2. The CDR3 extends over 19 amino acids. Germline lookup yields CDR1 SGHVS and CDR2 FNYEAQ. With 0 bases clipped from V and 6 bases from J, the junction kept 12 bases outside the gene matches. The CDR3: CASSLADETSGIIPGELFF. The CDR3 nucleotides are TGTGCCAGCAGCTTAGCGGATGAGACTAGCGGGATAATCCCCGGGGAGCTGTTTTTT.

The CDR3 sequence is CASDTSGPTDTQYF. CDR3 nucleotide sequence: TGTGCCAGTGACACTAGCGGACCCACAGATACGCAGTATTTT. The rearrangement uses TRBV28 and TRBJ2-3, with 8 bases identical to TRBD2. With 9 bases clipped from V and 2 bases from J, the junction kept 7 bases outside the gene matches. The CDR3 extends over 14 amino acids. Germline loops: CDR1 MDHEN, CDR2 SYDVKM.